A selection of T cell receptor beta chains follows, all from one sample in a study of regulatory T cells in long-lasting Graves disease. A single record per CDR3 protein comes from TCRdb applying MiXCR to the multiplex PCR reads. The sample includes 350,000 to 450,000 distinct CDR3 sequences, 16% of them seen just once. The same sample was also used in a study of T cells in Graves' hyperthyroidism and ophthalmopathy.

The specimen comprised peripheral blood mononuclear cells (PBMCs), sampled at new diagnosis, from a patient treated with antithyroid drugs. These receptors were taken from a man aged 40-55 years with Graves disease. CDR3s include the opening cysteine and the closing phenylalanine or tryptophan. D genes are given only for firm matches. A row's size may be missing; if present it is once, few, many or a size class.

CDR3 length	D gene	J gene	clone size	V gene	CDR3 DNA	CDR3 protein
14	.	TRBJ2-3	.	TRBV11-2	TGTGCCAGCAGCTCCCTAGGGGGGCGTTATACGCAGTATTTT	CASSSLGGRYTQYF
15	TRBD1	TRBJ1-5	many	TRBV7-8	TGTGCCAGCAGCCCCCGAGACAGGGAAGGCCAGCCCCAGCATTTT	CASSPRDREGQPQHF
15	TRBD1	TRBJ1-6	many	TRBV18	TGTGCCAGCTCACCACAACAGGGGAAAAATTCACCCCTCCACTTT	CASSPQQGKNSPLHF
14	.	TRBJ2-3	.	TRBV11-2	TGTGCCAGCAGCCAGAGGGGGGTATCAGATACGCAGTATTTT	CASSQRGVSDTQYF
14	.	TRBJ2-4	few	TRBV5-5	TGTGCCAGCAGCCCCGCTAGGGCCAAAAACATTCAGTACTTC	CASSPARAKNIQYF
15	.	TRBJ1-1	.	TRBV18	TGTGCCAGCTCACCTCAAGGACCGTCGAACACTGAAGCTTTCTTT	CASSPQGPSNTEAFF
15	TRBD1	TRBJ2-5	few	TRBV4-3	TGCGCCAGCAGCCGGCAAGGACAGGGTGGCGAGACCCAGTACTTC	CASSRQGQGGETQYF
13	TRBD1	TRBJ1-2	many	TRBV2	TGTGCCAGCTACGTTAGGACAGGCTGGGGCTACACCTTC	CASYVRTGWGYTF
16	.	TRBJ1-5	.	TRBV4-1	TGCGCCAGCAGCCCCCTTATTTTATGGGCACATCAGCCCCAGCATTTT	CASSPLILWAHQPQHF
15	TRBD1	TRBJ2-5	many	TRBV5-1	TGCGCCAACAGCTCCCTCGGACAGGGACAAGAGACCCAGTACTTC	CANSSLGQGQETQYF
15	.	TRBJ2-3	.	TRBV9	TGTGCCAGCAGCGTAGAGGTATACGGGACAGATACGCAGTATTTT	CASSVEVYGTDTQYF
13	TRBD1	TRBJ2-3	many	TRBV20-1	TGCAGTGCCCGGGACAGGGTGGCAGATACGCAGTATTTT	CSARDRVADTQYF
15	TRBD2	TRBJ2-7	.	TRBV6-2/TRBV6-3	TGTGCCAGCAGTTACTCGATTAGCGGGTCCTACGAGCAGTACTTC	CASSYSISGSYEQYF
19	.	TRBJ1-3	few	TRBV12-5	TGTGCTAGTGGTTTGGTATTGGGTCAGGGCCCAGGCTCTGGAAACACCATATATTTT	CASGLVLGQGPGSGNTIYF
14	TRBD1	TRBJ2-2	many	TRBV29-1	TGCAGCGTTCAGGACAGGGCCAACACCGGGGAGCTGTTTTTT	CSVQDRANTGELFF
17	TRBD2	TRBJ2-3	many	TRBV12-5	TGTGCTAGTGGAAACACGGGACTAGCGGCCCGGAGTGATACGCAGTATTTT	CASGNTGLAARSDTQYF
11	.	TRBJ1-2	many	TRBV2	TGTGCCAGCAGACAGAGCTATGGCTACACCTTC	CASRQSYGYTF
12	.	TRBJ1-5	few	TRBV18	TGTGCCAGCGGCGACAGGAATCAGCCCCAGCATTTT	CASGDRNQPQHF
16	.	TRBJ1-6	many	TRBV2	TGTGCCAGCAAGAAGGGGATGAGGGGATTGGTGTCACCCCTCCACTTT	CASKKGMRGLVSPLHF
14	.	TRBJ1-1	few	TRBV10-3	TGTGCCATCAGTGAGTGGAGGGAGAACACTGAAGCTTTCTTT	CAISEWRENTEAFF
13	.	TRBJ1-5	many	TRBV3-1	TGTGCCAGCAGCCAAGCAGTGGCTCGGCCCCAGCATTTT	CASSQAVARPQHF
12	.	TRBJ1-5	few	TRBV6-2/TRBV6-3	TGTGCCAGCGCAGATCGCAATCAGCCCCAGCATTTT	CASADRNQPQHF
14	.	TRBJ2-6	many	TRBV3-1	TGTGCCAGCAGCCAGAACTCTGGGGCCAACGTCCTGACTTTC	CASSQNSGANVLTF
13	.	TRBJ2-7	many	TRBV6-2/TRBV6-3	TGTGCCAGCAGTCCGCTCAGGTCCGACGAGCAGTACTTC	CASSPLRSDEQYF
18	TRBD1	TRBJ2-1	many	TRBV15	TGTGCCACCAGCAGCACTTCGGACAGGCGGTTCCTAGGGGGTGAGCAGTTCTTC	CATSSTSDRRFLGGEQFF
13	.	TRBJ1-5	many	TRBV11-2	TGTGCCAGCAGCCGCGAGATAAATCAGCCCCAGCATTTT	CASSREINQPQHF
11	.	TRBJ1-5	.	TRBV2	TGTGCCAGCAGTGGGGGTGGGCCCCAGCATTTT	CASSGGGPQHF
13	.	TRBJ1-5	.	TRBV6-2/TRBV6-3	TGTGCCACCACAAGGGGGGTGGATCAGCCCCAGCATTTT	CATTRGVDQPQHF
15	.	TRBJ2-7	many	TRBV29-1	TGCAGCGCCCTGAGGGTTAACGGAGGGACCTACGAGCAGTACTTC	CSALRVNGGTYEQYF
14	.	TRBJ2-2	many	TRBV24-1	TGTGCCACCAGTGGGCAATACAACACCGGGGAGCTGTTTTTT	CATSGQYNTGELFF
14	.	TRBJ2-7	many	TRBV7-9	TGTGCCAGCAGCTTAGGTATTTCTGATTACGAGCAGTACTTC	CASSLGISDYEQYF
16	.	TRBJ1-3	many	TRBV7-8	TGTGCCAGCAGCTTATCCCCCCGAAACTCTGGAAACACCATATATTTT	CASSLSPRNSGNTIYF
16	TRBD2	TRBJ2-3	many	TRBV3-1	TGTGCCAGCAGCCAAGCCGGGACTAGCGGGACAGATACGCAGTATTTT	CASSQAGTSGTDTQYF
18	TRBD1	TRBJ1-4	many	TRBV9	TGTGCCAGCAGCGTAGAGGGACAGGGCCTTGCAACTAATGAAAAACTGTTTTTT	CASSVEGQGLATNEKLFF
14	.	TRBJ1-5	.	TRBV15	TGTGCCACCAGCAACGGGGGCGAGGGCCAGCCCCAGCATTTT	CATSNGGEGQPQHF
16	TRBD1	TRBJ2-5	many	TRBV3-1	TGTGCCAGCAGCCAACTAGACAGGGGGCGCGGTGTGACCCAGTACTTC	CASSQLDRGRGVTQYF
16	.	TRBJ2-2	many	TRBV11-1	TGTGCCAGCAGCCCCTCCGGCGGGCTGAACACCGGGGAGCTGTTTTTT	CASSPSGGLNTGELFF
13	.	TRBJ1-5	many	TRBV18	TGTGCCAGCTCACCGGGGGGGGATCAGCCCCAGCATTTT	CASSPGGDQPQHF
12	.	TRBJ2-3	many	TRBV20-1	TGCAGTGCTAGCGGGCCTGGGGGTACGCAGTATTTT	CSASGPGGTQYF
15	.	TRBJ2-7	many	TRBV5-1	TGCGCCAGCCGTTACCAAAGCCGGGGGAGCTACGAGCAGTACTTC	CASRYQSRGSYEQYF
14	TRBD2	TRBJ2-1	.	TRBV10-3	TGTGCCGGCATGACGGGGGGGGTTTACAATGAGCAGTTCTTC	CAGMTGGVYNEQFF
14	.	TRBJ2-1	.	TRBV3-1	TGTGCCAGCGGTTGGGAGGGGGGATACAATGAGCAGTTCTTC	CASGWEGGYNEQFF
15	.	TRBJ2-3	many	TRBV7-2	TGTGCCAGCAGCCTAGTAGCGGATCCCACAGATACGCAGTATTTT	CASSLVADPTDTQYF
14	.	TRBJ1-5	many	TRBV20-1	TGCAGTGCTAGAGATGGGCAGGGCGTTCAGCCCCAGCATTTT	CSARDGQGVQPQHF
14	.	TRBJ2-5	many	TRBV11-1	TGTGCCAGCAGCTCAAAGTTCAGACAAGAGACCCAGTACTTC	CASSSKFRQETQYF
15	TRBD1	TRBJ2-3	many	TRBV28	TGTGCCAGCATAGATAGGGACAGAATCACAGATACGCAGTATTTT	CASIDRDRITDTQYF
13	.	TRBJ1-4	many	TRBV7-9	TGTGCCAGCCTTCGGGGGAGAGGTGAAAAACTGTTTTTT	CASLRGRGEKLFF
15	TRBD2	TRBJ2-7	many	TRBV18	TGTGCCAGCTCACCACTCAGCGGGGGGTACTACGAGCAGTACTTC	CASSPLSGGYYEQYF
16	TRBD1	TRBJ1-4	few	TRBV5-1	TGCGCCAGCAGCGGGACAGGGGTTCGGCGAAATGAAAAACTGTTTTTT	CASSGTGVRRNEKLFF
14	.	TRBJ1-1	many	TRBV28	TGTGCCAGCAGGATGGGCAGGACAACATATGAAGCTTTCTTT	CASRMGRTTYEAFF
14	.	TRBJ2-5	.	TRBV27	TGTGCCAGCAGTTGGGGACCGAGACAAGAGACCCAGTACTTC	CASSWGPRQETQYF
15	TRBD1	TRBJ2-7	many	TRBV28	TGTGCCAGCGGTTCGGCACGGACAGGGGGCCGCGAGCAGTACTTC	CASGSARTGGREQYF
15	.	TRBJ1-1	few	TRBV15	TGTGCCACCAGCAGACCCGGGACGGCGAACACTGAAGCTTTCTTT	CATSRPGTANTEAFF
15	.	TRBJ2-7	few	TRBV6-1	TGTGCCAGCAGACCCGGCGGGACAGCCACCTGCGAGCAGTACTTC	CASRPGGTATCEQYF
14	.	TRBJ1-1	.	TRBV12-3/TRBV12-4	TGTGCCAGCAGTTACGGGGAGCGAGGAACTGAAGCTTTCTTT	CASSYGERGTEAFF
14	.	TRBJ1-1	many	TRBV11-1	TGTGCCAGCAGCTTAAACAGGATGAACACTGAAGCTTTCTTT	CASSLNRMNTEAFF
11	TRBD2	TRBJ2-4	.	TRBV20-1	TGCAGTGCCGGGGCGGGGGAAATTCAGTACTTC	CSAGAGEIQYF
17	TRBD2	TRBJ2-7	.	TRBV4-2	TGTGCCAGCAGCCAAGTTAGCGGGGGCGAAAGCTCCTACGAGCGGTACTTC	CASSQVSGGESSYERYF
20	.	TRBJ1-3	many	TRBV12-3/TRBV12-4	TGTGCCAGCAGTTTATATCCTCAAAGCCCTTCCCGCGTCTCTGGAAACACCATATATTTT	CASSLYPQSPSRVSGNTIYF